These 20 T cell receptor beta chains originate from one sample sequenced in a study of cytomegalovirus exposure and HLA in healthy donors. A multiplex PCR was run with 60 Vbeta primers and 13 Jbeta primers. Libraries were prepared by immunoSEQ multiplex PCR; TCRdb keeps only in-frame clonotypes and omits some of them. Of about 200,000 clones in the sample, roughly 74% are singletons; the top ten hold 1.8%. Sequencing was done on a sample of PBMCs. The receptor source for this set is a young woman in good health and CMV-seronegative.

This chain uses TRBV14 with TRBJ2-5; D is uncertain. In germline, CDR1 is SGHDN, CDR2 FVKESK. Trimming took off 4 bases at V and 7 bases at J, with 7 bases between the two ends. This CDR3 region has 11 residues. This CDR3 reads CASSRDWTQYF. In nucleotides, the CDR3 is TGTGCCAGCAGCCGAGACTGGACCCAGTACTTC.

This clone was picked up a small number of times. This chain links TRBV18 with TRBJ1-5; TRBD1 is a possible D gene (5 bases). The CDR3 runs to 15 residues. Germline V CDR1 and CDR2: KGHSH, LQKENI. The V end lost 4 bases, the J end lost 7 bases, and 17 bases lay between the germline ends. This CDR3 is CASSRGASGGQPQHF. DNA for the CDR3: TGTGCCAGCTCACGCGGGGCCTCGGGCGGACAGCCCCAGCATTTT.

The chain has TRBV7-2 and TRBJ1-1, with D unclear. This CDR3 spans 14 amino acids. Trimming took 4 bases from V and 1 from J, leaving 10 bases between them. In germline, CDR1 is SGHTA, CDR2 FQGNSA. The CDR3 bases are TGTGCCAGCAGCTCGTTGTACAGGAACACTGAAGCTTTCTTT. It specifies CASSSLYRNTEAFF.

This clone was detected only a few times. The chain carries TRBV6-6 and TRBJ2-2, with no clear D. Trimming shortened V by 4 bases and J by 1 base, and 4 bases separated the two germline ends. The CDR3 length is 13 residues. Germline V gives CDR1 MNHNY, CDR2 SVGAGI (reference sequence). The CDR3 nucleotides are TGTGCCAGCAGTTCGGGGAACACCGGGGAGCTGTTTTTT. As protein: CASSSGNTGELFF.

CDR3 sequence (DNA): TGTGCCAGCAGCCCCTACAGGGGCCGTATCGCGAACACCGGGGAGCTGTTTTTT. Protein: CASSPYRGRIANTGELFF. The chain couples TRBV13 to TRBJ2-2; 7 bases are shared with TRBD1. The V gene end was trimmed by 5 bases and the J gene end by 0 bases; junction bases not matched to a gene: 12. The CDR3 totals 18 residues. CDR1 and CDR2 (germline): PRHDT, FYEKMQ (reference sequence).

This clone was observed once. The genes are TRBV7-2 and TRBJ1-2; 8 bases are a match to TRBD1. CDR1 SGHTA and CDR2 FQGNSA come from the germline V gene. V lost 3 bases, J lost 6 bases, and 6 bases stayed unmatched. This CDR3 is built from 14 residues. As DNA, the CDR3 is TGTGCCAGCAGCTTCCTGGACAGGGTTGATGGCTACACCTTC. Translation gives CASSFLDRVDGYTF.

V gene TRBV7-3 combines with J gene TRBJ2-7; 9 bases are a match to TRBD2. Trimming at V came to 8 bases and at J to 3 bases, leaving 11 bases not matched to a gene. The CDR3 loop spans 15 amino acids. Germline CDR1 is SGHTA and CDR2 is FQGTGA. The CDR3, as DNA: TGTGCCAGCTCGGTTAGCGGGGGACTGAACTACGAGCAGTACTTC. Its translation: CASSVSGGLNYEQYF. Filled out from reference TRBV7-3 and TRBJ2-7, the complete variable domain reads GAGVSQTPSNKVTEKGKYVELRCDPISGHTALYWYRQSLGQGPEFLIYFQGTGAADDSGLPNDRFFAVRPEGSVSTLKIQRTERGDSAVYLCASSVSGGLNYEQYFGPGTRLTVT.

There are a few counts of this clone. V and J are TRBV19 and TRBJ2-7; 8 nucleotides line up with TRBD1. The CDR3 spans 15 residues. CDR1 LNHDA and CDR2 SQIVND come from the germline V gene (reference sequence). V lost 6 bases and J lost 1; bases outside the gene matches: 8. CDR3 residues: CASRHDRGESYEQYF. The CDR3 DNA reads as TGTGCCAGTAGGCACGACAGGGGAGAGTCCTACGAGCAGTACTTC.

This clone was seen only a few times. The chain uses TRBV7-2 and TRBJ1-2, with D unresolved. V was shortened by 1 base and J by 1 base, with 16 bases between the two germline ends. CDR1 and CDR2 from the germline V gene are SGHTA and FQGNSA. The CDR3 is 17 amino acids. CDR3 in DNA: TGTGCCAGCAGCTTAGAAGGCCGAACCCGAGGTAACTATGGCTACACCTTC. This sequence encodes CASSLEGRTRGNYGYTF. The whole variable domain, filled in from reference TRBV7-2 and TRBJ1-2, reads GAGVSQSPSNKVTEKGKDVELRCDPISGHTALYWYRQSLGQGLEFLIYFQGNSAPDKSGLPSDRFSAERTGGSVSTLTIQRTQQEDSAVYLCASSLEGRTRGNYGYTFGSGTRLTVV.

The CDR3 sequence: CATSRSLAGGEFGELFF. CDR3 DNA sequence: TGTGCCACCAGCAGATCTCTAGCGGGGGGCGAGTTCGGGGAGCTGTTTTTT. V usage is TRBV15 and J usage is TRBJ2-2; 11 bases match TRBD2. The germline gives CDR1 LNHNV, CDR2 YYDKDF (reference sequence). The V and J ends lost 2 bases and 7 bases, in that order; junction bases with no gene match: 9. CDR3 size: 17 residues.

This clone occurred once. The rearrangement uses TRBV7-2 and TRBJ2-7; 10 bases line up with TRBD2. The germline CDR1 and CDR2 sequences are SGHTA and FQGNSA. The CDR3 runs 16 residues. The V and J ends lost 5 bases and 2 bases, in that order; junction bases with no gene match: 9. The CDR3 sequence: CASSPNPSGGAYEQYF. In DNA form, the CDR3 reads TGTGCCAGCAGCCCCAACCCTAGCGGGGGAGCCTACGAGCAGTACTTC.

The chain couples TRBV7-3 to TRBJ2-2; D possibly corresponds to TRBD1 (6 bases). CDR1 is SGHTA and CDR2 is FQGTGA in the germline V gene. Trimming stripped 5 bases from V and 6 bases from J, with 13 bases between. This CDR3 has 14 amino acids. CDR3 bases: TGTGCCAGCAGCCTAAGAAGACAGGCCGGGGAGCTGTTTTTT. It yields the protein CASSLRRQAGELFF.

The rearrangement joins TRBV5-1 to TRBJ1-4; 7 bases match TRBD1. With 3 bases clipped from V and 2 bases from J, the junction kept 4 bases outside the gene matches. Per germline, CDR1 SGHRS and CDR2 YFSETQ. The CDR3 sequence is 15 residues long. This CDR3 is CASSSDRRTNEKLFF. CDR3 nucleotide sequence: TGCGCCAGCAGCTCGGACAGGCGTACTAATGAAAAACTGTTTTTT.

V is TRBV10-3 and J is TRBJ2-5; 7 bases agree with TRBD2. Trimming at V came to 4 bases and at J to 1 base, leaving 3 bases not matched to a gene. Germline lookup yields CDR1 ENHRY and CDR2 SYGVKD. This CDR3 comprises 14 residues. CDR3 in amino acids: CAISATSSQETQYF. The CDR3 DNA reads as TGTGCCATCAGTGCGACTAGCTCCCAAGAGACCCAGTACTTC.

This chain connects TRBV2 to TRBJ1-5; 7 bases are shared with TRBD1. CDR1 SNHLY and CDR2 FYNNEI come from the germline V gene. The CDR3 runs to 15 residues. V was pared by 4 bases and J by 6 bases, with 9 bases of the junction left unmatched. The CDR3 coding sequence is TGTGCCAGCAGTGCAAGGGGGCAAAATAGTCAGCCCCAGCATTTT. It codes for CASSARGQNSQPQHF.

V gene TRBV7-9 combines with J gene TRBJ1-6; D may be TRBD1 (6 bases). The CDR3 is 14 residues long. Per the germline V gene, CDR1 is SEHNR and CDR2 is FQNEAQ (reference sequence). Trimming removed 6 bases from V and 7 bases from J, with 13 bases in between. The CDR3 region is CASSSATGNSPLHF. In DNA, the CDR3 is TGTGCCAGCAGTTCGGCAACAGGGAATTCACCCCTCCACTTT.

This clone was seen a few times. The CDR3 sequence is CASSVTGTNEKLFF. In DNA form, the CDR3 reads TGTGCCAGCAGCGTGACAGGGACTAATGAAAAACTGTTTTTT. V usage is TRBV9 and J usage is TRBJ1-4; 7 bases are shared with TRBD1. CDR3 size: 14 residues. With V trimmed by 2 bases and J by 2 bases, 0 bases remained unmatched. Germline V gives CDR1 SGDLS, CDR2 YYNGEE.

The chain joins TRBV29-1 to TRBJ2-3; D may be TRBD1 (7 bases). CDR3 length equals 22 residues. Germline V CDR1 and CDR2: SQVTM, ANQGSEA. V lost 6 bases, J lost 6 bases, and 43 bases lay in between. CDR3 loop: CSVDRPIRSTGISGGGFDTQYF. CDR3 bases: TGCAGCGTGGACAGGCCCATCAGATCGACGGGAATTAGCGGAGGGGGTTTTGATACGCAGTATTTT.

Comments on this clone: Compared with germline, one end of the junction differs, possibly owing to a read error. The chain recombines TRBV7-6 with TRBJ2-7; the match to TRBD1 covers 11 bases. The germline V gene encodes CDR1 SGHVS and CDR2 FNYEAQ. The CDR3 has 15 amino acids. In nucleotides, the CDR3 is TGTGCCAGCAGCCTAGCGGGACAGGGGGCCTACGAGCAGTACTTC. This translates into CASSLAGQGAYEQYF.

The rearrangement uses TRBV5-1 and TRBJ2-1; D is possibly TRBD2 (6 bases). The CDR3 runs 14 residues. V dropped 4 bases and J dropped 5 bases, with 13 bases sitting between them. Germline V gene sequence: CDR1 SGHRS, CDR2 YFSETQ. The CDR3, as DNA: TGCGCCAGCAGCGCCGCGGGACTGCACAATGAGCAGTTCTTC. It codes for CASSAAGLHNEQFF.